One sample yielded the 18 T cell receptor beta chains listed below, sequenced in a study of cytomegalovirus exposure and HLA in healthy donors. Researchers ran the PCR with 60 Vbeta and 13 Jbeta primers. Measured with immunoSEQ multiplex PCR; TCRdb has only the in-frame clones, and not every one. This table holds 65,000 to 90,000 clones, roughly 80% found once. Sequences were obtained from PBMCs. All receptors derive from a middle-aged man in good health and CMV-seronegative.

The V gene is TRBV6-5, the J gene TRBJ1-2; D remains ambiguous. Trimming shortened V by 7 bases and J by 4 bases, and 13 bases separated the two germline ends. The germline gives CDR1 MNHEY, CDR2 SVGAGI. The length of the CDR3 is 13 residues. The CDR3 reads CASTQHASYGYTF. DNA for the CDR3: TGTGCCAGCACCCAACACGCTTCCTATGGCTACACCTTC.

The chain employs TRBV11-2 and TRBJ2-3; 12 bases are a match to TRBD1. Per the germline V gene, CDR1 is SGHAT and CDR2 is FQNNGV. With 5 bases clipped from V and 5 bases from J, the junction kept 8 bases outside the gene matches. CDR3 length: 16 amino acids. This CDR3 reads CASSPGQGASLDTQYF. In DNA, the CDR3 is TGTGCCAGCAGCCCGGGACAGGGGGCCTCCTTAGATACGCAGTATTTT. Drawing the rest from reference TRBV11-2 and TRBJ2-3, the complete variable domain is EAGVAQSPRYKIIEKRQSVAFWCNPISGHATLYWYQQILGQGPKLLIQFQNNGVVDDSQLPKDRFSAERLKGVDSTLKIQPAKLEDSAVYLCASSPGQGASLDTQYFGPGTRLTVL.

This clone has a single count. The genes are TRBV5-1 and TRBJ2-7; TRBD1 matches at 7 bases. Germline V lookup: CDR1 SGHRS, CDR2 YFSETQ. The V and J ends lost 1 base and 3 bases, in that order; junction bases with no gene match: 1. The CDR3 is 13 amino acids. The CDR3 loop reads CASSLTGDYEQYF. CDR3 sequence (DNA): TGCGCCAGCAGCTTGACAGGGGACTACGAGCAGTACTTC.

The chain recombines TRBV7-2 with TRBJ1-1; TRBD1 might be the D (5 bases). Between the trimmed V and J ends, which lost 7 bases and 4 bases, there was a span of 10 bases. From germline, CDR1 is SGHTA and CDR2 FQGNSA. This CDR3 spans 12 amino acids. The CDR3 loop is CASNQGVTEAFF. CDR3 in DNA: TGTGCCAGCAACCAGGGTGTCACTGAAGCTTTCTTT.

The chain carries TRBV7-9 and TRBJ1-2; D might be TRBD1 (5 bases). The CDR3 consists of 14 residues. Germline V CDR1 and CDR2: SEHNR, FQNEAQ (reference sequence). Deletions cut 2 bases from V and 3 bases from J, with 10 bases between. The CDR3 sequence is CASSLSGYYYGYTF. The DNA for the CDR3 is TGTGCCAGCAGCTTATCAGGGTACTACTATGGCTACACCTTC.

V gene TRBV19 combines with J gene TRBJ2-3, with TRBD2 matching over 7 bases. From germline, CDR1 is LNHDA and CDR2 SQIVND (reference sequence). The CDR3 totals 15 residues. The V segment lost 5 bases and the J segment 4 bases; nucleotides outside the gene matches: 9. The chain's CDR3 is CASSSRLAGADTQYF. In DNA form, the CDR3 reads TGTGCCAGTAGTTCTCGATTGGCGGGGGCAGATACGCAGTATTTT.

A note on this clone: An end of the junction does not agree with germline; a read error may underlie this. For the CDR3, the DNA is TGTGCCAGCAGCCAAGATCAGACAGGGGGGTACGAGCAGTACTTC. Its translation is CASSQDQTGGYEQYF. V is TRBV4-1 and J is TRBJ2-7, with 9 bases lining up with TRBD1. This CDR3 spans 15 amino acids. Germline V gene lookup returns CDR1 MGHRA and CDR2 YSYEKL.

This clone occurred a few times. V gene TRBV6-5 combines with J gene TRBJ1-1, with D possibly being TRBD1 (5 bases). The CDR3 runs 15 residues. Trimming pared 6 bases from V and 1 base from J, leaving 15 bases between. Germline V gives CDR1 MNHEY, CDR2 SVGAGI. This chain's CDR3 is CASRKKDNPNTEAFF. CDR3 DNA sequence: TGTGCCAGCAGGAAAAAGGACAACCCGAACACTGAAGCTTTCTTT.

This rearrangement joins TRBV6-5 to TRBJ1-2; TRBD1 matches at 9 bases. This CDR3 spans 13 amino acids. J lost 7 bases, V lost 2 bases, and 2 bases had no gene match. CDR1 and CDR2 (germline): MNHEY, SVGAGI. CDR3: CASSYRTGAGYTF. CDR3 coding DNA: TGTGCCAGCAGTTACAGGACAGGGGCTGGCTACACCTTC.

The chain joins TRBV9 to TRBJ2-1; a weak D match, TRBD1 (6 bases). The germline gives CDR1 SGDLS, CDR2 YYNGEE. Trimming shortened V by 4 bases and J by 9 bases, and 23 bases separated the two germline ends. CDR3 size: 16 residues. This chain's CDR3 is CASSYPMGALFSEQFF. CDR3 bases: TGTGCCAGCAGCTACCCCATGGGGGCTTTATTTAGTGAGCAGTTCTTC.

CDR3 region: CAIRPRDTRSSYEQYF. Written as DNA, the CDR3 is TGTGCCATCAGACCCCGGGACACCAGGTCCTCCTACGAGCAGTACTTC. The chain couples TRBV10-3 to TRBJ2-7; perhaps TRBD1 as D (6 bases). CDR1 is ENHRY and CDR2 is SYGVKD in the germline V gene. V lost 6 bases to trimming and J lost 0 bases, with 18 bases between them. The CDR3 is 16 amino acids.

This sequence joins TRBV27 and TRBJ2-1, with D maybe TRBD2 (7 bases). CDR3 length: 13 amino acids. CDR1 MNHEY and CDR2 SMNVEV come from the germline V gene (reference sequence). Trimming shortened V by 2 bases and J by 9 bases, and 11 bases separated the two germline ends. The CDR3 protein is CASSLGLGGEQFF. CDR3 DNA: TGTGCCAGCAGTTTAGGACTAGGGGGTGAGCAGTTCTTC.

This sequence joins TRBV5-1 and TRBJ2-7; 10 bases are shared with TRBD1. Trimming took 3 bases from V and 2 from J; bases not matched to a gene: 2. The V gene's germline CDR1 is SGHRS and CDR2 YFSETQ. The CDR3 is made up of 14 amino acids. This CDR3 is CASSSGQGPYEQYF. The DNA of the CDR3 is TGCGCCAGCAGCTCGGGACAGGGGCCCTACGAGCAGTACTTC.

The chain has TRBV25-1 and TRBJ2-3, with a weak D call TRBD2 (6 bases). The ends were cut back, 6 bases at V and 6 bases at J, with 19 bases in the middle. Germline V CDR1 and CDR2: MGHDK, SYGVNS. This CDR3 region has 15 residues. CDR3 amino acids: CASRPRGNLHDTQYF. CDR3 in DNA: TGTGCCAGCAGGCCCCGGGGGAACCTACACGATACGCAGTATTTT.

The rearrangement joins TRBV5-1 to TRBJ1-1, with 7 bases fitting TRBD1. After removal of 0 bases from V and 8 bases from J, the junction contained 4 bases not matched to a gene. In germline, CDR1 is SGHRS, CDR2 YFSETQ. CDR3 length: 13 amino acids. The CDR3 DNA follows: TGCGCCAGCAGCTTGGCAGGGACAGACGAAGCTTTCTTT. Translation gives CASSLAGTDEAFF.

CDR3 DNA sequence: TGTGCCAGCAGCTTAGTCCCGACAGGGGGAGAGACCCAGTACTTC. This encodes CASSLVPTGGETQYF. The V call is TRBV7-7, the J call TRBJ2-5, with 9 bases matching TRBD1. This CDR3 is 15 amino acids long. V dropped 1 base and J dropped 4; count of bases not matched to a gene: 4. Germline assignment: CDR1 SSHAT and CDR2 FNYEAQ (reference sequence).

V gene TRBV27 combines with J gene TRBJ2-2; perhaps TRBD2 as D (5 bases). From germline, CDR1 is MNHEY and CDR2 SMNVEV (reference sequence). CDR3 length: 14 amino acids. Trimming took 8 bases from V and 1 from J, leaving 11 bases between them. CDR3 residues: CASLPSGNTGELFF. In nucleotides, the CDR3 is TGTGCCAGCTTGCCCAGCGGGAACACCGGGGAGCTGTTTTTT.

The chain joins TRBV18 to TRBJ2-2, with D possibly matching TRBD1 (5 bases). The germline V and J ends were trimmed by 1 base and 1 base, with 10 bases remaining between them. Germline CDR1 is KGHSH and CDR2 is LQKENI. The length of the CDR3 is 16 residues. The CDR3 sequence: CASSPRTRRNTGELFF. The DNA for the CDR3 is TGTGCCAGCTCACCACGGACAAGGAGGAACACCGGGGAGCTGTTTTTT.